This T cell receptor beta chain was sequenced during a study of shared T cell receptors in the human thymus. The germline V and J ends were trimmed by 1 base and 0 bases, with 17 bases remaining between them. Per the germline V gene, CDR1 is SGHDT and CDR2 is YYEEEE. The CDR3 contains 19 residues. Sequencing used immunoSEQ multiplex PCR; TCRdb keeps in-frame clones, though not all of them. Among some 720,000 clones listed, 88% were seen once. This sample also belongs to another study, concerning human thymus T cells. That source notes: Among thymic and blood repertoires, usage of V and J genes appeared biased.

This clonotype was obtained from a boy younger than two with a congenital heart defect. Sequencing was carried out using thymocytes. The chain couples TRBV5-6 to TRBJ2-6; tentatively, D is TRBD2 (5 bases). CDR3: CASSLWRPPAPSGANVLTF. CDR3 DNA: TGTGCCAGCAGCTTGTGGAGGCCCCCGGCGCCCTCTGGGGCCAACGTCCTGACTTTC.